Listed here are 29 T cell receptor beta chains from one sample, sequenced in a study of CD8+ T cells in alopecia areata. Extraction of RNA preceded its reverse transcription into cDNA, which served as the sequencing template. Method: immunoSEQ multiplex PCR; TCRdb's copy keeps in-frame clones and lacks some. The sample holds about 300,000 clones, 55% to 70% seen once. Treatment of the sample: oral pan-JAK inhibitor, 5-10 mg twice daily. The material was CD4+ T cells sorted from blood, obtained at week 24, from a patient treated with tofacitinib. These receptors all come from a human donor with alopecia areata.

The chain employs TRBV5-6 and TRBJ1-1; D possibly corresponds to TRBD1 (6 bases). V was cut by 5 bases and J by 5 bases, with 13 bases left in between. The CDR3 is made up of 13 amino acids. Germline V CDR1 and CDR2: SGHDT, YYEEEE. The CDR3 reads CASSSGRGTEAFF. Here the CDR3 DNA reads TGTGCCAGCAGTTCGGGCAGGGGAACTGAAGCTTTCTTT.

This chain uses TRBV18 with TRBJ1-6; weak D call: TRBD1 (5 bases). The CDR3 runs 16 residues. Per germline, CDR1 KGHSH and CDR2 LQKENI. V lost 5 bases to trimming and J lost 7 bases, with 18 bases between them. DNA for the CDR3: TGTGCCAGCTCAGCCCCAGGTAGGGACCTGAATTCACCCCTCCACTTT. Translation: CASSAPGRDLNSPLHF.

The V call is TRBV5-4, the J call TRBJ2-3, with 11 bases lining up with TRBD2. V lost 4 bases and J lost 3; bases outside the gene matches: 7. This CDR3 has 16 residues. Germline CDR1 reads SGHNT; CDR2 reads YYREEE (reference sequence). CDR3 region: CASSRTLAGGTDTQYF. The CDR3 region has the DNA TGTGCCAGCAGCAGAACTCTAGCGGGGGGTACAGATACGCAGTATTTT.

This chain's CDR3 is CASSLIGAGGNTEAFF. DNA for the CDR3: TGCGCCAGCAGCCTGATCGGGGCAGGGGGAAACACTGAAGCTTTCTTT. The chain couples TRBV4-1 to TRBJ1-1; 7 nucleotides line up with TRBD1. Trimming at V came to 4 bases and at J to 2 bases, leaving 10 bases not matched to a gene. Germline V lookup: CDR1 MGHRA, CDR2 YSYEKL. The CDR3 is 16 residues long.

This chain links TRBV15 with TRBJ1-5; 7 bases match TRBD1. Looked up from germline, CDR1 is LNHNV and CDR2 is YYDKDF (reference sequence). The CDR3 sequence is 14 residues long. V was pared by 1 base and J by 6 bases, with 3 bases of the junction left unmatched. CDR3 sequence: CATSRAGGSQPQHF. The CDR3 DNA reads as TGTGCCACCAGCAGAGCAGGGGGATCTCAGCCCCAGCATTTT.

J is TRBJ1-1 and V is TRBV7-9; D uncertain. The CDR3 is made up of 11 amino acids. Deletions cut 3 bases from V and 8 bases from J, with 7 bases between. Germline CDR1 reads SEHNR; CDR2 reads FQNEAQ (reference sequence). This CDR3 reads CASSFRSEAFF. DNA of the CDR3: TGTGCCAGCAGCTTCCGGTCAGAAGCTTTCTTT.

The V gene is TRBV4-2, the J gene TRBJ1-2; TRBD1 might be the D (6 bases). Germline values: CDR1 LGHNA, CDR2 YNFKEQ. CDR3 length: 14 amino acids. V lost 4 bases, J lost 0 bases, and 9 bases lay in between. CDR3 nucleotide sequence: TGTGCCAGCAGCCCGGACAGATCTAACTATGGCTACACCTTC. Its protein is CASSPDRSNYGYTF.

A few counts support this clone. The J gene is TRBJ2-3, the V gene TRBV11-3; TRBD1 aligns across 8 bases. Germline-derived CDR1 and CDR2 are SGHNT and YENEEA. The CDR3 consists of 14 residues. Germline trimming cut 5 bases from V and 0 bases from J; bases unmatched to any gene: 1. CDR3 protein: CASSQGASTDTQYF. CDR3 sequence (DNA): TGTGCCAGCAGCCAGGGGGCTAGCACAGATACGCAGTATTTT.

The CDR3 DNA reads as TGCGCCAGCAGCTCTATCGGCATCACCCAAAGCTGGGGCTACACCTTC. It encodes CASSSIGITQSWGYTF. The chain joins TRBV5-1 to TRBJ1-2; D call uncertain. The ends were cut back, 3 bases at V and 8 bases at J, with 23 bases in the middle. Germline V gene lookup returns CDR1 SGHRS and CDR2 YFSETQ. This CDR3 contains 16 residues.

The CDR3 bases are TGTGCCTGGACCCGGGACATCCGCAATCAGCCCCAGCATTTT. Its translation: CAWTRDIRNQPQHF. J is TRBJ1-5 and V is TRBV30; tentatively, D is TRBD1 (6 bases). V lost 4 bases, J lost 2 bases, and 12 bases lay in between. CDR1 and CDR2 from the germline V gene are GTSNPN and SVGIG (reference sequence). CDR3 length: 14 residues.

This chain links TRBV10-3 with TRBJ2-6, with 9 nucleotides matching TRBD1. The J segment lost 0 bases and the V segment lost 3 bases, leaving 9 bases of the junction unmatched. CDR3 size: 19 residues. Germline V gives CDR1 ENHRY, CDR2 SYGVKD. CDR3 DNA: TGTGCCATCAGTGAAGCCGGGACAGGGTCCAGCTCTGGGGCCAACGTCCTGACTTTC. Translated, it gives CAISEAGTGSSSGANVLTF.

This chain uses TRBV6-6 with TRBJ2-5; the match to TRBD2 covers 8 bases. The CDR3 totals 15 residues. Germline CDR1 MNHNY, CDR2 SVGAGI (reference sequence). Unmatched junction bases numbered 11, after V lost 5 bases and J lost 6 bases. Written as DNA, the CDR3 is TGTGCCAGCAGTCCGAGGCCCCGGGGGGGAAAGACCCAGTACTTC. Translation: CASSPRPRGGKTQYF.

The V gene is TRBV15, the J gene TRBJ2-1; 7 bases line up with TRBD1. The germline V gene has CDR1 LNHNV and CDR2 YYDKDF (reference sequence). The junction had 7 bases not matched to a gene; V was cut back by 3 bases and J by 8 bases. The CDR3 is 14 residues long. The DNA of the CDR3 is TGTGCCACCAGCAGGGACCGGACAGGCCATGAGCAGTTCTTC. Amino acids: CATSRDRTGHEQFF.

The chain is built from TRBV30 and TRBJ2-5; 8 bases line up with TRBD1. The CDR3 extends over 15 amino acids. J gave up 6 bases and V 0 bases, and 9 bases lay outside the gene matches. Looked up from germline, CDR1 is GTSNPN and CDR2 is SVGIG (reference sequence). CDR3 region: CAWSVKDRVEKTQYF. The CDR3 region has the DNA TGTGCCTGGAGTGTAAAGGACAGGGTAGAGAAGACCCAGTACTTC. The variable domain in full, with the rest retrieved from reference TRBV30 and TRBJ2-5, is SQTIHQWPATLVQPVGSPLSLECTVEGTSNPNLYWYRQAAGRGLQLLFYSVGIGQISSEVPQNLSASRPQDRQFILSSKKLLLSDSGFYLCAWSVKDRVEKTQYFGPGTRLLVL.

This clone was recorded a few times. J is TRBJ1-3 and V is TRBV7-8, with a possible D match to TRBD1 (6 bases). The length of the CDR3 is 13 residues. The V gene lost 8 bases and the J gene lost 4 bases, with 12 bases spanning the gap. Germline V gives CDR1 SGHVS, CDR2 FQNEAQ. CDR3 loop: CASAQGGGNTIYF. The CDR3 region has the DNA TGTGCCAGCGCACAGGGAGGGGGAAACACCATATATTTT.

V usage is TRBV30 and J usage is TRBJ1-6, with D possibly TRBD1 on 5 matching bases. Germline loops: CDR1 GTSNPN, CDR2 SVGIG (reference sequence). The CDR3 is 15 residues long. The CDR3 here is CAHGEGAPTQSPLHF. The CDR3 coding sequence is TGTGCTCACGGAGAAGGGGCCCCGACCCAATCACCCCTCCACTTT. Looking up the rest from reference TRBV30 and TRBJ1-6 gives the full variable domain: SQTIHQWPATLVQPVGSPLSLECTVEGTSNPNLYWYRQAAGRGLQLLFYSVGIGQISSEVPQNLSASRPQDRQFILSSKKLLLSDSGFYLCAHGEGAPTQSPLHFGNGTRLTVT.

This clone appeared a few times. The genes are TRBV5-6 and TRBJ2-7, with 7 bases matching TRBD2. Losses at the gene ends were 4 bases for V and 1 base for J; bases not matched to a gene: 5. The germline CDR1 and CDR2 sequences are SGHDT and YYEEEE. The CDR3 covers 14 residues. In nucleotides, the CDR3 is TGTGCCAGCAGCGGGAGGGGACGGTCCTACGAGCAGTACTTC. Its protein is CASSGRGRSYEQYF.

The chain links TRBV2 to TRBJ1-2, with TRBD1 matching 10 bases. The germline gives CDR1 SNHLY, CDR2 FYNNEI. The CDR3 is 14 residues long. J gave up 6 bases and V 6 bases, and 7 bases lay outside the gene matches. The CDR3, as DNA: TGTGCCAGCAGGGGACAGGGGCTAGGGGATGGCTACACCTTC. Translated, it gives CASRGQGLGDGYTF. Complete variable domain (other parts from reference TRBV2 and TRBJ1-2): EPEVTQTPSHQVTQMGQEVILRCVPISNHLYFYWYRQILGQKVEFLVSFYNNEISEKSEIFDDQFSVERPDGSNFTLKIRSTKLEDSAMYFCASRGQGLGDGYTFGSGTRLTVV.

The gene calls are TRBV30 and TRBJ1-3; D unresolved. This CDR3 has 15 amino acids. V gave up 4 bases and J gave up 8 bases, with 21 bases separating them. Germline V gene lookup returns CDR1 GTSNPN and CDR2 SVGIG (reference sequence). The DNA of the CDR3 is TGTGCCTGGACCTCCTTCGCGCGGAATGGGTACACCATATATTTT. This translates into CAWTSFARNGYTIYF.

There are a few counts of this clone. This sequence joins TRBV29-1 and TRBJ2-3; 7 bases match TRBD1. J was trimmed by 4 bases and V by 2 bases; bases with no gene match: 3. This CDR3 spans 13 amino acids. Looked up from germline, CDR1 is SQVTM and CDR2 is ANQGSEA. In DNA, the CDR3 is TGCAGCGTTGAAAGGGGGCGTCCAGATACGCAGTATTTT. This gives the protein CSVERGRPDTQYF.

The V gene is TRBV5-1, the J gene TRBJ2-7; no reliable D call. Germline V gene sequence: CDR1 SGHRS, CDR2 YFSETQ. With 1 base removed from V and 3 bases from J, the gap between germline ends came to 14 bases. The CDR3 has 15 residues. This chain's CDR3 is CASSLSIGPNYEQYF. CDR3 sequence (DNA): TGCGCCAGCAGCTTGTCGATTGGACCAAACTACGAGCAGTACTTC.

This clone showed up just a few times. The rearrangement joins TRBV10-3 to TRBJ1-5; 9 nucleotides agree with TRBD1. Germline V lookup: CDR1 ENHRY, CDR2 SYGVKD. The CDR3 totals 13 residues. Trimming removed 6 bases from V and 5 bases from J; junction bases left unmatched: 2. This CDR3 reads CAIRRDRDQPQHF. The CDR3 DNA follows: TGTGCCATCAGAAGGGACAGGGATCAGCCCCAGCATTTT.

The V gene is TRBV30, the J gene TRBJ1-2, with unresolved D. From germline, CDR1 is GTSNPN and CDR2 SVGIG (reference sequence). The length of the CDR3 is 12 residues. Trimming removed 2 bases from V and 7 bases from J, with 11 bases in between. In DNA, the CDR3 is TGTGCCTGGAGTTTGGGGAAGGGTGGCTACACCTTC. As protein: CAWSLGKGGYTF.

CDR3 DNA sequence: TGTGCCTGGAGTAGAGGGCCAACGACAGAAGCTTTCTTT. This encodes CAWSRGPTTEAFF. The chain recombines TRBV30 with TRBJ1-1, with D unresolved. Germline-derived CDR1 and CDR2 are GTSNPN and SVGIG (reference sequence). V gave up 2 bases and J gave up 8 bases, with 15 bases separating them. CDR3 size: 13 residues.

At least ten counts were recorded for this clone. The chain has TRBV5-4 and TRBJ2-3; D not certain. Germline V gene lookup returns CDR1 SGHNT and CDR2 YYREEE (reference sequence). The CDR3 spans 12 residues. The ends were cut back, 0 bases at V and 10 bases at J, with 9 bases in the middle. CDR3 nucleotide sequence: TGTGCCAGCAGCTTGGTCCTTGGTCCGCAGTATTTT. It specifies CASSLVLGPQYF.

V and J are TRBV4-2 and TRBJ1-1; D perhaps matches TRBD1 (6 bases). The length of the CDR3 is 14 residues. V dropped 3 bases and J dropped 3 bases, with 11 bases sitting between them. Germline V gene lookup returns CDR1 LGHNA and CDR2 YNFKEQ. The CDR3 sequence: CASSQANRDTEAFF. The CDR3 DNA reads as TGTGCCAGCAGCCAGGCAAACAGGGACACTGAAGCTTTCTTT.

The V and J genes are TRBV30 and TRBJ1-5; D perhaps matches TRBD1 (5 bases). V dropped 0 bases and J dropped 3 bases, with 9 bases sitting between them. The CDR3 has 14 amino acids. Germline V gives CDR1 GTSNPN, CDR2 SVGIG (reference sequence). CDR3 sequence (DNA): TGTGCCTGGAGTGTATTACAGGTCAATCAGCCCCAGCATTTT. The encoded protein is CAWSVLQVNQPQHF.

The gene calls are TRBV6-5 and TRBJ2-3; no clear D gene. The CDR3 loop spans 14 amino acids. Trimming took 6 bases from V and 0 from J, leaving 10 bases between them. Germline CDR1 MNHEY, CDR2 SVGAGI. In DNA form, the CDR3 reads TGTGCCAGCAGCCCCAGATTTAGCACAGATACGCAGTATTTT. It encodes CASSPRFSTDTQYF.

The chain carries TRBV29-1 and TRBJ2-7, with 10 bases fitting TRBD1. This CDR3 has 16 residues. V lost 3 bases to trimming and J lost 5 bases; unmatched junction nucleotides: 13. Germline V gives CDR1 SQVTM, CDR2 ANQGSEA. The CDR3 loop is CSVDARQGAGLHEQYF. In DNA form, the CDR3 reads TGCAGCGTTGATGCGCGACAGGGGGCTGGCTTACACGAGCAGTACTTC.